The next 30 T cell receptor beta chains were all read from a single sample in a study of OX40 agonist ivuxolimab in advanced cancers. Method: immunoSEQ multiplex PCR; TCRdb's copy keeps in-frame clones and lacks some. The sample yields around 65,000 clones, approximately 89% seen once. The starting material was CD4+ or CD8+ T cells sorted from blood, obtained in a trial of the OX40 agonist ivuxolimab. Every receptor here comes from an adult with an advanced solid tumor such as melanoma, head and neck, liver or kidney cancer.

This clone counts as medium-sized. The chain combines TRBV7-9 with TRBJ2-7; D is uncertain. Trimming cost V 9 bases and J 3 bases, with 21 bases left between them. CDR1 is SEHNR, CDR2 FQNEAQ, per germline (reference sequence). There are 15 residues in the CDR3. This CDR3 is CASTNHQSVFYEQYF. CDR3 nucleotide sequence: TGTGCCAGTACAAACCACCAGTCCGTTTTCTACGAGCAGTACTTC. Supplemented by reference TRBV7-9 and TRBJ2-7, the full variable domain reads DTGVSQNPRHKITKRGQNVTFRCDPISEHNRLYWYRQTLGQGPEFLTYFQNEAQLEKSRLLSDRFSAERPKGSFSTLEIQRTEQGDSAMYLCASTNHQSVFYEQYFGPGTRLTVT.

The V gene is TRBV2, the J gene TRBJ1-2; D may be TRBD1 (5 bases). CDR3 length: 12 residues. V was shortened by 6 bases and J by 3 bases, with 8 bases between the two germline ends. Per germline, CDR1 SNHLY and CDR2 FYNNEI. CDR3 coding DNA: TGTGCCAGCAGGCAGGGCTACTATGGCTACACCTTC. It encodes CASRQGYYGYTF.

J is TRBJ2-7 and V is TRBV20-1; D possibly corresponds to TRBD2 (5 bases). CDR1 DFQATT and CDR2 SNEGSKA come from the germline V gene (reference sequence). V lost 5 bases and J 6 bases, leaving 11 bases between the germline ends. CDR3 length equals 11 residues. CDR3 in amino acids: CSAPISGEQYF. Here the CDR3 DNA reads TGCAGTGCTCCCATCAGCGGCGAGCAGTACTTC.

CDR3 sequence: CASSQDLEGRVTDTQYF. CDR3 sequence (DNA): TGCGCCAGCAGCCAAGATTTAGAGGGCAGAGTCACAGATACGCAGTATTTT. The chain combines TRBV4-3 with TRBJ2-3; possible D gene TRBD2, 5 bases. CDR3 length equals 17 residues. Germline CDR1 reads LGHNA; CDR2 reads YSLEER. V lost 0 bases and J 2 bases, leaving 15 bases between the germline ends.

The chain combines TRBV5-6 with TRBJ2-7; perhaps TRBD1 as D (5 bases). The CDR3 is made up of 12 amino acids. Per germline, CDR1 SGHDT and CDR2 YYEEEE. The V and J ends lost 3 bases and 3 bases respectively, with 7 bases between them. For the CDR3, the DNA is TGTGCCAGCAGCTCCAGGGACTACGAGCAGTACTTC. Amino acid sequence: CASSSRDYEQYF.

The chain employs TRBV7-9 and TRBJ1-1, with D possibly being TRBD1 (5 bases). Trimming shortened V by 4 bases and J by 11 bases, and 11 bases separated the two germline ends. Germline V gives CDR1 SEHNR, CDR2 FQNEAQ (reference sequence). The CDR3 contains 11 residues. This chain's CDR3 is CASSSGVWAFF. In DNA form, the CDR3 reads TGTGCCAGCAGCTCGGGGGTCTGGGCTTTCTTT.

The CDR3 nucleotides are TGCGCCAGCAGCCAGCCAGGGATGGGAAATCAGCCCCAGCATTTT. Its protein is CASSQPGMGNQPQHF. V usage is TRBV4-1 and J usage is TRBJ1-5; perhaps TRBD1 as D (5 bases). The CDR3 consists of 15 residues. Germline-derived CDR1 and CDR2 are MGHRA and YSYEKL. V lost 3 bases and J 4 bases, leaving 13 bases between the germline ends.

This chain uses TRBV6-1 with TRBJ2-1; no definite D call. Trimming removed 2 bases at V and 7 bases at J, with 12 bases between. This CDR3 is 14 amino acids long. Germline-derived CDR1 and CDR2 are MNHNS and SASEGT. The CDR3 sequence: CASSEKVLGNEQFF. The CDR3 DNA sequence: TGTGCCAGCAGTGAAAAGGTTCTTGGGAATGAGCAGTTCTTC.

CDR3 nucleotide sequence: TGTGCCAGCCGAGGGGAGGCTGTCAATGAGCAGTTCTTC. Translation: CASRGEAVNEQFF. The chain recombines TRBV7-6 with TRBJ2-1; D may be TRBD2 (6 bases). Germline CDR1 reads SGHVS; CDR2 reads FNYEAQ. There are 13 residues in the CDR3. Deletions cut 8 bases from V and 6 bases from J, with 14 bases between.

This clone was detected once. The CDR3 DNA reads TGTGCCAGCAGCCAGCTAGGGACTAGCGGGAGTGGAGAGCAGTACTTC. Translation: CASSQLGTSGSGEQYF. The J gene is TRBJ2-7, the V gene TRBV14; TRBD2 matches at 14 bases. The CDR3 runs 16 residues. V dropped 3 bases and J dropped 7; count of bases not matched to a gene: 8. CDR1 is SGHDN, CDR2 FVKESK, per germline.

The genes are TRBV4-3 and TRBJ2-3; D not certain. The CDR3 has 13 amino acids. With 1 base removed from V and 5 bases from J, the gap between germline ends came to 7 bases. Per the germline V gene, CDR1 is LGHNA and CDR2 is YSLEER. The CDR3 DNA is TGCGCCAGCAGCCAAGTAACGGGAGATACGCAGTATTTT. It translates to CASSQVTGDTQYF.

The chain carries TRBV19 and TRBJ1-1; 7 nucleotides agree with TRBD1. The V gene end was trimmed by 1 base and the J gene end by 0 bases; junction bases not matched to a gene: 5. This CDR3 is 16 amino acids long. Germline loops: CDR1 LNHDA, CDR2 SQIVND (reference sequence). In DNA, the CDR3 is TGTGCCAGTAGTATAGTAACAGGGGACTTGAACACTGAAGCTTTCTTT. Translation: CASSIVTGDLNTEAFF.

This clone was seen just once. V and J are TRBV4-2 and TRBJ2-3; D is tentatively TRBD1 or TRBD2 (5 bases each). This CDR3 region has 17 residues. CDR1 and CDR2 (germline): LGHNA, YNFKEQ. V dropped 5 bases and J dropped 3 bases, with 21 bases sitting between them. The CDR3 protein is CASSKSGGPGPTDTQYF. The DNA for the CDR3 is TGTGCCAGCAGCAAAAGCGGCGGTCCGGGACCGACAGATACGCAGTATTTT.

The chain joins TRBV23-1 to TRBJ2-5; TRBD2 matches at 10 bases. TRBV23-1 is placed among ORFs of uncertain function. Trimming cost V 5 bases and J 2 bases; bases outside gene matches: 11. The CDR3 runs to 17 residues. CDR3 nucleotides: TGCGCCAGCAGTAAGTGCACGGGACTAGCGAATCAAGAGACCCAGTACTTC. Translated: CASSKCTGLANQETQYF.

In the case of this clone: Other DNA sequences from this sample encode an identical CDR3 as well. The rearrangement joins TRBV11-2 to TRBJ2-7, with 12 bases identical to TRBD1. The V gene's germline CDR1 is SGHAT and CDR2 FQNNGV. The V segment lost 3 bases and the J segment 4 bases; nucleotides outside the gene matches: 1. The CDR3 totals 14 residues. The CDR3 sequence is CASSLGQGAYEQYF. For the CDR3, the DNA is TGTGCCAGCAGCTTGGGACAGGGGGCTTACGAGCAGTACTTC.

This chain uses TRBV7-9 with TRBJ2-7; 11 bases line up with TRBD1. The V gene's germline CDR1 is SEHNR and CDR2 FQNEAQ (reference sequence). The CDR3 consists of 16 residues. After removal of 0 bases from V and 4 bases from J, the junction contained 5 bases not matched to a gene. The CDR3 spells CASSLASGQGAYEQYF. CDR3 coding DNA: TGTGCCAGCAGCTTAGCTAGCGGACAGGGGGCATACGAGCAGTACTTC.

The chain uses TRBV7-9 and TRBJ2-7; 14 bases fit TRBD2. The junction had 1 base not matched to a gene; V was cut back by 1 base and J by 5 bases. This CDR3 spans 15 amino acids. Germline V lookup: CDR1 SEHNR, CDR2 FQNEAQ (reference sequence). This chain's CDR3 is CASSLGGLAGDEQYF. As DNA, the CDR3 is TGTGCCAGCAGCTTAGGGGGACTAGCGGGAGACGAGCAGTACTTC.

This chain's CDR3 is CASSPVDGTYEQYF. CDR3 DNA sequence: TGTGCCAGCAGCCCAGTCGACGGCACCTACGAGCAGTACTTC. The rearrangement links TRBV7-9 to TRBJ2-7, with D unresolved. Germline V lookup: CDR1 SEHNR, CDR2 FQNEAQ (reference sequence). The CDR3 is 14 residues long. The V gene lost 5 bases and the J gene lost 2 bases, with 13 bases spanning the gap.

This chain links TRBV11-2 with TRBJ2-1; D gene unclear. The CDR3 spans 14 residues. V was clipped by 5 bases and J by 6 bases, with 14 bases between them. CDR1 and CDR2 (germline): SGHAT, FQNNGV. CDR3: CASSPLDGFNEQFF. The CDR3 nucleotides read TGTGCCAGCAGCCCTCTAGACGGGTTCAATGAGCAGTTCTTC.

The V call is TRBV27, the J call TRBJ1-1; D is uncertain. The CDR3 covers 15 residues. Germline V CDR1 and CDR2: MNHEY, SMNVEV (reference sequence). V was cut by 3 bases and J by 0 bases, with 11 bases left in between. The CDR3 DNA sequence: TGTGCCAGCAGTTTGGGCGGACCTATGAACACTGAAGCTTTCTTT. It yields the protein CASSLGGPMNTEAFF.

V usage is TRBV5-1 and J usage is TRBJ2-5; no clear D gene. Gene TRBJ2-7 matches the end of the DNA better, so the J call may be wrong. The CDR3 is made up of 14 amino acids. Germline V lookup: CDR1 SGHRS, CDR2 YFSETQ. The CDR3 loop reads CASSLDRLSYEQYF. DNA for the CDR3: TGCGCCAGCAGCTTGGATAGGCTATCCTACGAGCAGTACTTC.

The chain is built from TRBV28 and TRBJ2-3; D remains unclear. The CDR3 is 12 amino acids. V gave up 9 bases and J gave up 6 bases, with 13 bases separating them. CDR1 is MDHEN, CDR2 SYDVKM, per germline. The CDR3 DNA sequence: TGTGCCAGTGGGCCCACGCTGGATACGCAGTATTTT. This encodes CASGPTLDTQYF.

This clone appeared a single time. The CDR3 region has the DNA TGTGCCAGCAGGGGGGAAGGGGTGTCAGATACGCAGTATTTT. Its translation is CASRGEGVSDTQYF. V gene TRBV7-2 combines with J gene TRBJ2-3, with D possibly being TRBD1 or TRBD2 (5 bases each). The V end lost 6 bases, the J end lost 4 bases, and 14 bases lay between the germline ends. CDR1 and CDR2 (germline): SGHTA, FQGNSA. The CDR3 length is 14 residues.

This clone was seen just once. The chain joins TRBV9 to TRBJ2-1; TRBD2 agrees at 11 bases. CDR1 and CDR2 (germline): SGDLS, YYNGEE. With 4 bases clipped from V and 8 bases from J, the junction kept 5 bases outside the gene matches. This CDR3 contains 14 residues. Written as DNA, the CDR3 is TGTGCCAGCAGCACTAGCGGGAGTTTCGATGAGCAGTTCTTC. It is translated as CASSTSGSFDEQFF.

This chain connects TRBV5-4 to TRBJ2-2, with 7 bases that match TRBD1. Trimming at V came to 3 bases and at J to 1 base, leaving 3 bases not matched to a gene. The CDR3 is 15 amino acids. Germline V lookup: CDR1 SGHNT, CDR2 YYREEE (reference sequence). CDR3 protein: CASSSGQWNTGELFF. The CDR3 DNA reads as TGTGCCAGCAGCTCGGGACAGTGGAACACCGGGGAGCTGTTTTTT.

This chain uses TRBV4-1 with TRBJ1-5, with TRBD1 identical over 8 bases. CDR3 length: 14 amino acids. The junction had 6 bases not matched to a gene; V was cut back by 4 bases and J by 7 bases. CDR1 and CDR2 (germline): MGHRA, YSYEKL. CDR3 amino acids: CASSPGRGPQPQHF. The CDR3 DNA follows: TGCGCCAGCAGCCCAGGCAGGGGGCCGCAGCCCCAGCATTTT.

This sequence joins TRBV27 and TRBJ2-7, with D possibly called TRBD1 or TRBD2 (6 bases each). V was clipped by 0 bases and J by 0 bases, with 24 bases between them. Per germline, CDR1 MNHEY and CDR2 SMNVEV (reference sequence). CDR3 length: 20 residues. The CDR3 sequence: CASSLSVWGLGRDGSYEQYF. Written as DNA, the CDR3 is TGTGCCAGCAGTTTATCGGTCTGGGGGCTGGGGCGGGATGGCTCCTACGAGCAGTACTTC.

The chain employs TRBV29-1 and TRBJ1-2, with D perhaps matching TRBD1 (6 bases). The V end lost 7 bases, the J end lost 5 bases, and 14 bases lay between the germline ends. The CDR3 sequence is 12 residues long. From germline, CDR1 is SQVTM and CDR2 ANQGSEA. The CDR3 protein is CSALDREYGYTF. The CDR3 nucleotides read TGCAGCGCCTTGGACAGAGAATATGGCTACACCTTC.

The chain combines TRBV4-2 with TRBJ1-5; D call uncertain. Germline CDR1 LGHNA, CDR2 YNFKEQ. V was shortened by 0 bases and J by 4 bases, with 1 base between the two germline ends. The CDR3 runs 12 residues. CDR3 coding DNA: TGTGCCAGCAGCCAAGAAAATCAGCCCCAGCATTTT. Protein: CASSQENQPQHF.

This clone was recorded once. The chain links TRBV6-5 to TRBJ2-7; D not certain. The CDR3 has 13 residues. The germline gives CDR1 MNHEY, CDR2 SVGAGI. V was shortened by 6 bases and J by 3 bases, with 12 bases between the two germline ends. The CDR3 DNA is TGTGCCAGCAGCCGTGGCACAAACTACGAGCAGTACTTC. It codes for CASSRGTNYEQYF.